The clone carrying this T cell receptor beta chain was seen just once. The sample comes from a study of blood T cell repertoires in COVID-19. Germline V gives CDR1 SGHTA, CDR2 FQGNSA. The V gene lost 5 bases and the J gene lost 3 bases, with 13 bases spanning the gap. The CDR3 consists of 14 residues. The data were produced by immunoSEQ multiplex PCR, yet TCRdb's version contains in-frame clones alone and is incomplete. This sample yields roughly 120,000 clones, of which about 85% are seen a single time; roughly 3% belongs to the top ten. The chain has TRBV7-2 and TRBJ1-1; D may be TRBD1 (5 bases). This sequence originates from a woman of 80 years or more with COVID-19, enrolled during active disease. Source material: peripheral blood. The CDR3: CASSRLPGDTEAFF. The CDR3, as DNA: TGTGCCAGCAGCAGACTCCCGGGGGACACTGAAGCTTTCTTT.